The source of this TCR beta chain is a study of control samples from healthy donors and cancer patients. In germline, CDR1 is SEHNR, CDR2 FQNEAQ (reference sequence). The CDR3 is made up of 15 amino acids. Trimming cost V 4 bases and J 7 bases, with 16 bases left between them. The repertoire was sequenced with immunoSEQ multiplex PCR; TCRdb's copy has only in-frame clones and lacks some. The sample records about 130,000 clones, over 75% being singletons. This sequence was found in a man aged 18 to 30 in good health. This chain uses TRBV7-9 with TRBJ1-4, with D hard to call. Sequenced input: blood. CDR3 nucleotides: TGTGCCAGCAGCTCGACCCGGGGAATAGGTGAAAAACTGTTTTTT. This encodes CASSSTRGIGEKLFF. Together with reference TRBV7-9 and TRBJ1-4, the CDR3 gives the full variable domain: DTGVSQNPRHKITKRGQNVTFRCDPISEHNRLYWYRQTLGQGPEFLTYFQNEAQLEKSRLLSDRFSAERPKGSFSTLEIQRTEQGDSAMYLCASSSTRGIGEKLFFGSGTQLSVL.